These T cell receptor beta chains were read from a single sample in a study of memory CD4+ T cells and cytomegalovirus serostatus. TCRdb keeps only in-frame clones here, not all; method: immunoSEQ multiplex PCR. Among about 58,000 clones listed, approximately 86% were seen once. What was sequenced was memory CD4+ T cells from blood. Receptor source: an adult in good health and CMV-seronegative. Some clones in this sample may be carry-over from other donors' samples. Both conserved end residues are part of each CDR3. The order of the fields is CDR3 protein, CDR3 DNA, V gene, D gene, clone size, J gene. The D gene is left open where the match is weak. Size values are once, few and many counts, or a class for expanded clones, and some rows have none.

CDR3aa: CASRQDRGQNSPLHF
CDR3nt: TGTGCCAGCCGACAGGACAGGGGGCAGAATTCACCCCTCCACTTT
v_gene: TRBV7-2
d_gene: TRBD1
abundance: NA
j_gene: TRBJ1-6

CDR3aa: CASSPGGGDSGELFF
CDR3nt: TGTGCCAGCAGCCCAGGCGGGGGTGATAGCGGGGAGCTGTTTTTT
v_gene: TRBV7-7
d_gene: TRBD2
abundance: NA
j_gene: TRBJ2-2

CDR3aa: CASSYDNRGVEQFF
CDR3nt: TGTGCCAGCAGTTACGACAACCGGGGGGTTGAGCAGTTCTTC
v_gene: TRBV6-5
d_gene: TRBD2
abundance: NA
j_gene: TRBJ2-1

CDR3aa: CASSPPWGGSGQPQHF
CDR3nt: TGTGCCAGCTCACCACCTTGGGGGGGCTCAGGTCAGCCCCAGCATTTT
v_gene: TRBV18
d_gene: NA
abundance: NA
j_gene: TRBJ1-5

CDR3aa: CASSTNRGGHNEQFF
CDR3nt: TGTGCCAGTAGTACCAACAGGGGTGGTCACAATGAGCAGTTCTTC
v_gene: TRBV19
d_gene: TRBD1
abundance: few
j_gene: TRBJ2-1

CDR3aa: CASSRRRDGYEQYF
CDR3nt: TGTGCCAGCAGCCGCCGGAGGGATGGTTACGAGCAGTACTTC
v_gene: TRBV6-5
d_gene: NA
abundance: NA
j_gene: TRBJ2-7

CDR3aa: CAVQRSDKNIQYF
CDR3nt: TGTGCCGTCCAGCGGTCGGACAAAAACATTCAGTACTTC
v_gene: TRBV28
d_gene: NA
abundance: NA
j_gene: TRBJ2-4

CDR3aa: CSVVSGSPLGEQFF
CDR3nt: TGCAGCGTTGTAAGCGGGAGCCCCCTTGGTGAGCAGTTCTTC
v_gene: TRBV29-1
d_gene: TRBD2
abundance: NA
j_gene: TRBJ2-1

CDR3aa: CASSSTLDRVLYEQYF
CDR3nt: TGTGCCAGCAGCTCGACCCTCGACAGGGTCCTCTACGAGCAGTACTTC
v_gene: TRBV13
d_gene: TRBD1
abundance: NA
j_gene: TRBJ2-7

CDR3aa: CASSSSWGGGNTIYF
CDR3nt: TGTGCCAGCAGCTCGTCATGGGGAGGTGGAAACACCATATATTTT
v_gene: TRBV7-2
d_gene: NA
abundance: NA
j_gene: TRBJ1-3

CDR3aa: CASRLNSGELFF
CDR3nt: TGCGCCAGCAGGTTGAACAGCGGGGAGCTGTTTTTT
v_gene: TRBV5-1
d_gene: NA
abundance: NA
j_gene: TRBJ2-2

CDR3aa: CASSQGGYNSKNIQYF
CDR3nt: TGTGCCAGCAGCCAAGGAGGATACAACTCAAAAAACATTCAGTACTTC
v_gene: TRBV14
d_gene: NA
abundance: NA
j_gene: TRBJ2-4

CDR3aa: CASSFQNTEAFF
CDR3nt: TGTGCCAGCAGCTTCCAGAACACTGAAGCTTTCTTT
v_gene: TRBV5-6
d_gene: NA
abundance: NA
j_gene: TRBJ1-1

CDR3aa: CASSQDDRHRDSRYEQYF
CDR3nt: TGTGCCAGCAGCCAAGATGATCGGCACAGGGACTCTCGCTACGAGCAGTACTTC
v_gene: TRBV14
d_gene: NA
abundance: NA
j_gene: TRBJ2-7

CDR3aa: CASSDYPLRDRVGETQYF
CDR3nt: TGTGCCAGCAGTGATTACCCCCTCAGGGACAGGGTGGGCGAGACCCAGTACTTC
v_gene: TRBV6-1
d_gene: TRBD1
abundance: NA
j_gene: TRBJ2-5

CDR3aa: CASSLEAGRRQTQYF
CDR3nt: TGTGCCAGCAGCTTAGAGGCGGGACGCCGCCAGACCCAGTACTTC
v_gene: TRBV7-2
d_gene: NA
abundance: NA
j_gene: TRBJ2-5

CDR3aa: CAISDVVRGNEQFF
CDR3nt: TGTGCCATCAGTGATGTAGTTAGGGGGAATGAGCAGTTCTTC
v_gene: TRBV10-3
d_gene: NA
abundance: few
j_gene: TRBJ2-1

CDR3aa: CASSYLYEQFF
CDR3nt: TGTGCCAGCAGTTACTTATATGAGCAGTTCTTC
v_gene: TRBV6-6
d_gene: NA
abundance: NA
j_gene: TRBJ2-1

CDR3aa: CASSFLGDEQYF
CDR3nt: TGTGCCAGCAGCTTCTTGGGGGACGAGCAGTACTTC
v_gene: TRBV7-2
d_gene: NA
abundance: NA
j_gene: TRBJ2-7

CDR3aa: CASSRATSSANEQFF
CDR3nt: TGTGCCAGTAGTCGCGCGACTAGCTCGGCCAATGAGCAGTTCTTC
v_gene: TRBV19
d_gene: TRBD2
abundance: NA
j_gene: TRBJ2-1

CDR3aa: CASSPTTTGELFF
CDR3nt: TGTGCCAGCAGCCCGACGACGACCGGGGAGCTGTTTTTT
v_gene: TRBV7-3
d_gene: NA
abundance: NA
j_gene: TRBJ2-2

CDR3aa: CATSRDMGAFYEQYF
CDR3nt: TGTGCCACCAGCAGAGATATGGGGGCTTTCTACGAGCAGTACTTC
v_gene: TRBV15
d_gene: NA
abundance: NA
j_gene: TRBJ2-7

CDR3aa: CASSLQSSYEQYF
CDR3nt: TGCGCCAGCAGCTTACAGAGCTCCTACGAGCAGTACTTC
v_gene: TRBV5-1
d_gene: NA
abundance: once
j_gene: TRBJ2-7

CDR3aa: CASSQDRGGGRETQYF
CDR3nt: TGCGCCAGCAGCCAAGATCGGGGAGGCGGGAGGGAGACCCAGTACTTC
v_gene: TRBV4-1
d_gene: TRBD2
abundance: few
j_gene: TRBJ2-5

CDR3aa: CASSLRRGARGYQETQYF
CDR3nt: TGTGCCAGCAGCTTAAGAAGGGGTGCCAGGGGGTACCAAGAGACCCAGTACTTC
v_gene: TRBV11-2
d_gene: TRBD1
abundance: NA
j_gene: TRBJ2-5

CDR3aa: CASSERTNSPLHF
CDR3nt: TGTGCCAGCAGTGAACGGACGAATTCACCCCTCCACTTT
v_gene: TRBV6-1
d_gene: NA
abundance: NA
j_gene: TRBJ1-6

CDR3aa: CASSPLQYEQYF
CDR3nt: TGTGCCAGCAGCCCTCTACAGTACGAGCAGTACTTC
v_gene: TRBV11-2
d_gene: NA
abundance: NA
j_gene: TRBJ2-7

CDR3aa: CASSSPAGTGYVYEQYF
CDR3nt: TGTGCCAGCAGCTCCCCCGCCGGGACAGGGTACGTCTACGAGCAGTACTTC
v_gene: TRBV7-3
d_gene: TRBD1
abundance: NA
j_gene: TRBJ2-7

CDR3aa: CASSSTVGSEQYF
CDR3nt: TGTGCCAGCAGCTCCACAGTGGGTTCCGAGCAGTACTTC
v_gene: TRBV9
d_gene: NA
abundance: NA
j_gene: TRBJ2-7

CDR3aa: CASSQGQGSGNTIYF
CDR3nt: TGTGCCAGCAGCCAGGGACAGGGCTCTGGAAACACCATATATTTT
v_gene: TRBV7-9
d_gene: TRBD1
abundance: once
j_gene: TRBJ1-3

CDR3aa: CASSQFGTITDTQYF
CDR3nt: TGTGCCAGCAGCCAATTTGGGACCATCACAGATACGCAGTATTTT
v_gene: TRBV14
d_gene: NA
abundance: NA
j_gene: TRBJ2-3

CDR3aa: CASSFMEVLTMGYTF
CDR3nt: TGTGCCAGCAGCTTTATGGAAGTTTTAACTATGGGGTACACCTTC
v_gene: TRBV5-6
d_gene: NA
abundance: NA
j_gene: TRBJ1-2

CDR3aa: CAWSGLGYSTHNEQFF
CDR3nt: TGTGCCTGGAGTGGATTGGGGTATTCGACCCACAATGAGCAGTTCTTC
v_gene: TRBV30
d_gene: NA
abundance: NA
j_gene: TRBJ2-1

CDR3aa: CASSLGGQADTQYF
CDR3nt: TGTGCCAGCAGTCTCGGGGGTCAGGCAGATACGCAGTATTTT
v_gene: TRBV27
d_gene: NA
abundance: NA
j_gene: TRBJ2-3

CDR3aa: CASSFQSGHEKLFF
CDR3nt: TGCGCCAGCAGCTTTCAAAGCGGGCATGAAAAACTGTTTTTT
v_gene: TRBV5-1
d_gene: NA
abundance: NA
j_gene: TRBJ1-4

CDR3aa: CAWSNVGALHF
CDR3nt: TGTGCCTGGAGTAATGTCGGGGCCCTCCACTTT
v_gene: TRBV30
d_gene: NA
abundance: few
j_gene: TRBJ1-6

CDR3aa: CASSEGSGRAHEQFF
CDR3nt: TGTGCCAGCAGTGAGGGGAGCGGGAGGGCCCATGAGCAGTTCTTC
v_gene: TRBV6-1
d_gene: TRBD2
abundance: NA
j_gene: TRBJ2-1

CDR3aa: CASSGLAGGRQNEQFF
CDR3nt: TGCGCCAGCAGCGGTTTAGCGGGAGGGCGGCAGAATGAGCAGTTCTTC
v_gene: TRBV5-1
d_gene: TRBD2
abundance: NA
j_gene: TRBJ2-1

CDR3aa: CASSTGTSGDLAKNIQYF
CDR3nt: TGCGCCAGCAGCACCGGGACTAGCGGAGATCTAGCCAAAAACATTCAGTACTTC
v_gene: TRBV5-1
d_gene: TRBD2
abundance: NA
j_gene: TRBJ2-4

CDR3aa: CASSRQPESRGTEAFF
CDR3nt: TGTGCCAGCAGCCGACAGCCGGAAAGTAGGGGCACTGAAGCTTTCTTT
v_gene: TRBV5-6
d_gene: NA
abundance: few
j_gene: TRBJ1-1

CDR3aa: CASSFQTDYGYTF
CDR3nt: TGTGCCAGCAGCTTCCAGACAGACTATGGCTACACCTTC
v_gene: TRBV11-2
d_gene: NA
abundance: NA
j_gene: TRBJ1-2

CDR3aa: CASKSLAGGHYEQYF
CDR3nt: TGTGCCAGCAAATCCTTAGCGGGAGGCCACTACGAGCAGTACTTC
v_gene: TRBV2
d_gene: TRBD2
abundance: NA
j_gene: TRBJ2-7

CDR3aa: CASSVALAETQETQYF
CDR3nt: TGTGCCAGCAGCGTAGCGCTAGCGGAAACTCAAGAGACCCAGTACTTC
v_gene: TRBV9
d_gene: TRBD2
abundance: once
j_gene: TRBJ2-5

CDR3aa: CASSPTGGNTEAFF
CDR3nt: TGTGCCAGCTCACCAACGGGGGGGAACACTGAAGCTTTCTTT
v_gene: TRBV18
d_gene: NA
abundance: few
j_gene: TRBJ1-1

CDR3aa: CASIPAGVNRRSNEQFF
CDR3nt: TGTGCCAGCATCCCCGCAGGGGTTAACCGAAGATCAAATGAGCAGTTCTTC
v_gene: TRBV28
d_gene: NA
abundance: NA
j_gene: TRBJ2-1